These 19 T cell receptor beta chains came from one sample sequenced in a study of cytomegalovirus exposure and HLA in healthy donors. It was with 60 Vbeta and 13 Jbeta primers that the PCR ran. TCRdb's table, derived via immunoSEQ multiplex PCR, lists solely in-frame clones and lacks some. The sample records about 110,000 clones, just over 75% being singletons. Material for sequencing was PBMCs. The origin of the receptors is a man aged 30 to 45 in good health and CMV-seropositive.

A single count supports this clone. This chain links TRBV19 with TRBJ2-3; 10 nucleotides agree with TRBD1. The V segment lost 4 bases and the J segment 5 bases; nucleotides outside the gene matches: 12. The CDR3 consists of 17 residues. In germline, CDR1 is LNHDA, CDR2 SQIVND (reference sequence). For the CDR3, the DNA is TGTGCCAGTAGTAGGACTGACAGGGGGCTTTTCGGAGATACGCAGTATTTT. Translation gives CASSRTDRGLFGDTQYF.

The J gene is TRBJ2-2, the V gene TRBV5-4, with TRBD2 matching over 15 bases. The CDR3 consists of 19 residues. Trimming took 5 bases from V and 3 from J; bases not matched to a gene: 11. CDR1 is SGHNT and CDR2 is YYREEE in the germline V gene (reference sequence). In DNA, the CDR3 is TGTGCCAGCAGTCCCTGGACTAGCGGGGGGGCCGATTACACCGGGGAGCTGTTTTTT. This gives the protein CASSPWTSGGADYTGELFF.

In this sample, this clone turned up a few times. The V and J genes are TRBV5-1 and TRBJ1-4; D may be TRBD1 (6 bases). V lost 4 bases to trimming and J lost 7 bases, with 11 bases between them. CDR1 is SGHRS and CDR2 is YFSETQ in the germline V gene. This CDR3 has 13 residues. This CDR3 reads CASSAEGGEKLFF. The DNA of the CDR3 is TGCGCCAGCAGCGCAGAAGGGGGTGAAAAACTGTTTTTT.

This clone was found a few times. The chain joins TRBV29-1 to TRBJ1-2; 10 bases fit TRBD1. The length of the CDR3 is 13 residues. Germline trimming cut 7 bases from V and 5 bases from J; bases unmatched to any gene: 7. Germline V CDR1 and CDR2: SQVTM, ANQGSEA. CDR3 coding DNA: TGCAGCGCCCCGGACAGGGGGAGGTATGGCTACACCTTC. Protein: CSAPDRGRYGYTF.

The J gene is TRBJ1-1, the V gene TRBV19; D possibly corresponds to TRBD1 (5 bases). V was clipped by 5 bases and J by 6 bases, with 16 bases between them. The CDR3 contains 14 residues. Germline assignment: CDR1 LNHDA and CDR2 SQIVND (reference sequence). The CDR3 nucleotides are TGTGCCAGTAGTGACCCGGGGGAACTTGCTGAAGCTTTCTTT. The encoded protein is CASSDPGELAEAFF.

CDR3 region: CASHSPWASGGDEQFF. DNA of the CDR3: TGTGCCAGCCACTCCCCTTGGGCTAGCGGGGGTGATGAGCAGTTCTTC. This sequence joins TRBV2 and TRBJ2-1; 10 bases are shared with TRBD2. The CDR3 consists of 16 residues. Germline assignment: CDR1 SNHLY and CDR2 FYNNEI. J lost 8 bases, V lost 8 bases, and 15 bases had no gene match.

V is TRBV6-1 and J is TRBJ2-5; D is perhaps TRBD1 (5 bases). The CDR3 consists of 12 residues. Trimming cost V 4 bases and J 3 bases, with 6 bases left between them. The germline V gene encodes CDR1 MNHNS and CDR2 SASEGT. The CDR3 loop reads CASSGQKETQYF. CDR3 in DNA: TGTGCCAGCAGTGGACAGAAAGAGACCCAGTACTTC.

Concerning this clone itself: The junction and the germline gene differ at one end; a read error may be behind it. The chain combines TRBV7-3 with TRBJ1-2; a weak D match, TRBD1 (6 bases). Germline values: CDR1 SGHTA, CDR2 FQGTGA. This CDR3 comprises 15 residues. The CDR3 here is CSSSWGTRDLGGYTF. The CDR3 coding sequence is TGTTCCAGCAGCTGGGGGACACGGGATCTGGGAGGCTACACCTTC.

This clone showed up just a few times. In DNA form, the CDR3 reads TGTGCCAGCAGCTTCAGGGCCGGGGAGCTGTTTTTT. Translated: CASSFRAGELFF. The rearrangement uses TRBV11-2 and TRBJ2-2, with D possibly being TRBD1 (5 bases). The CDR3 is 12 amino acids. Trimming removed 3 bases from V and 6 bases from J, with 5 bases in between. Per germline, CDR1 SGHAT and CDR2 FQNNGV.

The chain employs TRBV9 and TRBJ1-4; no definite D call. The CDR3 sequence is 14 residues long. Germline CDR1 is SGDLS and CDR2 is YYNGEE. The V gene lost 1 base and the J gene lost 3 bases, with 7 bases spanning the gap. CDR3 sequence reads: CASSVSSANEKLFF. The CDR3 region has the DNA TGTGCCAGCAGCGTATCTTCAGCTAATGAAAAACTGTTTTTT.

This clone showed up just a few times. The chain links TRBV5-6 to TRBJ2-7; D is uncertain. The ends were cut back, 3 bases at V and 3 bases at J, with 4 bases in the middle. Looked up from germline, CDR1 is SGHDT and CDR2 is YYEEEE. This CDR3 has 11 amino acids. The CDR3 nucleotides are TGTGCCAGCAGCTCAGACTACGAGCAGTACTTC. Amino acid sequence: CASSSDYEQYF.

This sequence joins TRBV2 and TRBJ2-5; TRBD2 matches 12 bases. The J call may not be correct, given that the DNA end is closer to TRBJ2-7. Germline CDR1 reads SNHLY; CDR2 reads FYNNEI. CDR3 length: 15 residues. The CDR3 loop reads CASSESSGGAYEQYF. The CDR3 nucleotides are TGTGCCAGCAGTGAATCTAGCGGGGGGGCCTACGAGCAGTACTTC.

V is TRBV19 and J is TRBJ1-5; tentatively, D is TRBD1 (5 bases). Trimming cost V 6 bases and J 2 bases, with 14 bases left between them. CDR3 length: 15 amino acids. CDR1 LNHDA and CDR2 SQIVND come from the germline V gene (reference sequence). The CDR3 region is CASRQEGSRNQPQHF. The CDR3 DNA reads as TGTGCCAGTAGGCAGGAGGGGAGCCGCAATCAGCCCCAGCATTTT. The whole variable domain, remainder taken from reference TRBV19 and TRBJ1-5, is DGGITQSPKYLFRKEGQNVTLSCEQNLNHDAMYWYRQDPGQGLRLIYYSQIVNDFQKGDIAEGYSVSREKKESFPLTVTSAQKNPTAFYLCASRQEGSRNQPQHFGDGTRLSIL.

The chain uses TRBV2 and TRBJ2-3, with 12 nucleotides matching TRBD2. The trim removed 6 bases at V and 6 bases at J, leaving 10 bases unmatched. The germline CDR1 and CDR2 sequences are SNHLY and FYNNEI. The CDR3 has 16 residues. The CDR3 spells CASRRRLAGGADTQYF. CDR3 nucleotide sequence: TGTGCCAGCAGGCGGCGGCTAGCGGGGGGGGCCGATACGCAGTATTTT. Full variable domain (missing parts from reference TRBV2 and TRBJ2-3): EPEVTQTPSHQVTQMGQEVILRCVPISNHLYFYWYRQILGQKVEFLVSFYNNEISEKSEIFDDQFSVERPDGSNFTLKIRSTKLEDSAMYFCASRRRLAGGADTQYFGPGTRLTVL.

This clone has only a few counts. The gene calls are TRBV30 and TRBJ1-3; possibly TRBD1 for D (6 bases). V was cut by 7 bases and J by 8 bases, with 12 bases left in between. The V gene's germline CDR1 is GTSNPN and CDR2 SVGIG (reference sequence). The CDR3 sequence is 11 residues long. The CDR3: CASHRADTIYF. The DNA for the CDR3 is TGTGCCTCCCACAGGGCAGACACCATATATTTT.

The chain couples TRBV18 to TRBJ1-1, with TRBD1 matching 8 bases. With V trimmed by 6 bases and J by 7 bases, 4 bases remained unmatched. The length of the CDR3 is 12 residues. From germline, CDR1 is KGHSH and CDR2 LQKENI. The CDR3 nucleotides read TGTGCCAGCTCGCGGACAGGGCTTGAAGCTTTCTTT. Encoded protein: CASSRTGLEAFF.

The chain employs TRBV11-2 and TRBJ1-3; 7 bases are a match to TRBD1. This CDR3 is 14 amino acids long. Germline V lookup: CDR1 SGHAT, CDR2 FQNNGV. J gave up 2 bases and V 5 bases, and 3 bases lay outside the gene matches. The DNA for the CDR3 is TGTGCCAGCAGCGAACAGGGGACTGGAAACACCATATATTTT. This gives the protein CASSEQGTGNTIYF.

The V gene is TRBV15, the J gene TRBJ2-1, with 9 bases matching TRBD1. This CDR3 spans 14 amino acids. Per the germline V gene, CDR1 is LNHNV and CDR2 is YYDKDF (reference sequence). Unmatched junction bases numbered 3, after V lost 2 bases and J lost 7 bases. The CDR3 DNA follows: TGTGCCACCAGCAGAACAGGGGGCTCGAATGAGCAGTTCTTC. Translated: CATSRTGGSNEQFF. The variable domain in full, with the rest retrieved from reference TRBV15 and TRBJ2-1, is DAMVIQNPRYQVTQFGKPVTLSCSQTLNHNVMYWYQQKSSQAPKLLFHYYDKDFNNEADTPDNFQSRRPNTSFCFLDIRSPGLGDTAMYLCATSRTGGSNEQFFGPGTRLTVL.

The chain joins TRBV6-6 to TRBJ1-4; no clear D. Germline-derived CDR1 and CDR2 are MNHNY and SVGAGI (reference sequence). The CDR3 sequence is 15 residues long. V shed 0 bases and J shed 0 bases, with 5 bases lying between them. CDR3 sequence (DNA): TGTGCCAGCAGTTACTCCGGGGCAACTAATGAAAAACTGTTTTTT. It specifies CASSYSGATNEKLFF.